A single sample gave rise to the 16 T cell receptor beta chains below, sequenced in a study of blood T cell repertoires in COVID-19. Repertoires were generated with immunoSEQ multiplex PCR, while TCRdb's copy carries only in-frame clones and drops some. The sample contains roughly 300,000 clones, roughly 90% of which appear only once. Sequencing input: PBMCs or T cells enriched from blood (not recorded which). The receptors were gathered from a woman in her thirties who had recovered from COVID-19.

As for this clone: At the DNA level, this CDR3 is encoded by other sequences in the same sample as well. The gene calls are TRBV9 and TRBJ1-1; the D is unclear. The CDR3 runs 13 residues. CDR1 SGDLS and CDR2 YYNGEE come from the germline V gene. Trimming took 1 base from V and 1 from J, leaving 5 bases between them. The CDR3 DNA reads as TGTGCCAGCAGCGTACGGGGGAACACTGAAGCTTTCTTT. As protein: CASSVRGNTEAFF.

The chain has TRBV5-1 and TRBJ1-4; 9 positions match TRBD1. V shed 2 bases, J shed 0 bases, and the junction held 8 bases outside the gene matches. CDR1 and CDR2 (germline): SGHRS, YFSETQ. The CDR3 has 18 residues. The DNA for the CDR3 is TGCGCCAGCAGCTTCACTCCCGGACAGGGGACAACTAATGAAAAACTGTTTTTT. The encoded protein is CASSFTPGQGTTNEKLFF. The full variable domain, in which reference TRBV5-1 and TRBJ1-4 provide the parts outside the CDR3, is KAGVTQTPRYLIKTRGQQVTLSCSPISGHRSVSWYQQTPGQGLQFLFEYFSETQRNKGNFPGRFSGRQFSNSRSEMNVSTLELGDSALYLCASSFTPGQGTTNEKLFFGSGTQLSVL.

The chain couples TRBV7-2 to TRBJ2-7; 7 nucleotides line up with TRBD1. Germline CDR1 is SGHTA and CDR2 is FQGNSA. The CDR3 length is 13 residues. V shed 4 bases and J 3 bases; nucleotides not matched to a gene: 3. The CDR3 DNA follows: TGTGCCAGCAGCTATGGACAGGACTACGAGCAGTACTTC. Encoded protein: CASSYGQDYEQYF.

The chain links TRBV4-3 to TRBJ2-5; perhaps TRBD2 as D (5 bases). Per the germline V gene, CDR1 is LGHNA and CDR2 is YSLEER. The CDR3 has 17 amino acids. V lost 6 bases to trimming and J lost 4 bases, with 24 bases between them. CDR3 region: CASSEDGIRGLGETQYF. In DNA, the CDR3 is TGCGCCAGCAGTGAAGACGGGATCCGGGGATTGGGAGAGACCCAGTACTTC.

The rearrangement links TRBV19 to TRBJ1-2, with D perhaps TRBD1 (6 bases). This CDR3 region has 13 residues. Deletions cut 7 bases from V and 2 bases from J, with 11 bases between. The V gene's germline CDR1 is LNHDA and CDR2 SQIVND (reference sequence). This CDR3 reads CASIGQPNYGYTF. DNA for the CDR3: TGTGCCAGTATCGGACAGCCCAACTATGGCTACACCTTC.

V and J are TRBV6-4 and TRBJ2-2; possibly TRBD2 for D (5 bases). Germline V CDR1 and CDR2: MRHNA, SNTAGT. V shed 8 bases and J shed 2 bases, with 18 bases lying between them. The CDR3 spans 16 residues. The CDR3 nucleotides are TGTGCCAGCTCCGTTGACGGGATACCCAACACCGGGGAGCTGTTTTTT. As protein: CASSVDGIPNTGELFF.

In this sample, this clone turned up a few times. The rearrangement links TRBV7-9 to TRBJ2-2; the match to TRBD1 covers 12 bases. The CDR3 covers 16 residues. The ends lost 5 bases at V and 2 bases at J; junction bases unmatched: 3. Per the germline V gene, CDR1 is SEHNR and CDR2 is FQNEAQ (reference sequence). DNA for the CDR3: TGTGCCAGCAGCCTGGGACAGGGGGCCAACACCGGGGAGCTGTTTTTT. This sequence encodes CASSLGQGANTGELFF.

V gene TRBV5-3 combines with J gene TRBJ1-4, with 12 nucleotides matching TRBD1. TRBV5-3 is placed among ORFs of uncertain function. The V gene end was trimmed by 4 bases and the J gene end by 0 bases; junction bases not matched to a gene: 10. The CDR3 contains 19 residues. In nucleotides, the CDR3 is TGTGCCAGAAGCATTCGGGACAGGGGGCACCAAGCAACTAATGAAAAACTGTTTTTT. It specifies CARSIRDRGHQATNEKLFF.

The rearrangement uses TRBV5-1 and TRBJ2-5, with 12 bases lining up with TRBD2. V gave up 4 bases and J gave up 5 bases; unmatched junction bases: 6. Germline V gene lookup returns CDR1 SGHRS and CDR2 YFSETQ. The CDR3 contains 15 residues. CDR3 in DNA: TGCGCCAGCAGCAAGGGACTAGCGGGCGGGGAGACCCAGTACTTC. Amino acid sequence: CASSKGLAGGETQYF.

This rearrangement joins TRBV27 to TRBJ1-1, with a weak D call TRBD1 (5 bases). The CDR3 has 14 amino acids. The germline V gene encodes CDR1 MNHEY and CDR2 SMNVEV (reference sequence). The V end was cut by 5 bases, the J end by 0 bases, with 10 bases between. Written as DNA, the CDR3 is TGTGCCAGCAGTGGGGGGAGGCTGAACACTGAAGCTTTCTTT. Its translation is CASSGGRLNTEAFF.

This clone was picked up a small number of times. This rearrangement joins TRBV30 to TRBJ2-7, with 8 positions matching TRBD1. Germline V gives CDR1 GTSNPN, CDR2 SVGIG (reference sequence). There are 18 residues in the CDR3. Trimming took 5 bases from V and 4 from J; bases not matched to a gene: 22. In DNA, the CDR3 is TGTGCCTGGTTACCCGAGGCACGGCTGGACAGGGCCAGTTACGAGCAGTACTTC. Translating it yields CAWLPEARLDRASYEQYF.

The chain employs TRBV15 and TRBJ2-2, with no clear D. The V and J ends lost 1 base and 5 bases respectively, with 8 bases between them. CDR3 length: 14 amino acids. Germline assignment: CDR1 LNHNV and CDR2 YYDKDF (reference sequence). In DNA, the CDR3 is TGTGCCACCAGCAGAGTCTCCACTACCGGGGAGCTGTTTTTT. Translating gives CATSRVSTTGELFF.

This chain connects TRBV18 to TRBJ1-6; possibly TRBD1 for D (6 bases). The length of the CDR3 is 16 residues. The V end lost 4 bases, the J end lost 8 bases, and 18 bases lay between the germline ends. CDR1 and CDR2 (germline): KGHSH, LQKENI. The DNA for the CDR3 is TGTGCCAGCTCACTTGCCCCCGGACAGCCTTATTCACCCCTCCACTTT. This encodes CASSLAPGQPYSPLHF.

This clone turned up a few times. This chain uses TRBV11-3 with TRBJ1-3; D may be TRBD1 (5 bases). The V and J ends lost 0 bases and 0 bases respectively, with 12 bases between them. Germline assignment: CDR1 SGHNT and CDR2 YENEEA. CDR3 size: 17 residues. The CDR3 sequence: CASSLDLREGSGNTIYF. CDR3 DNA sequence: TGTGCCAGCAGCTTAGATCTCAGGGAAGGCTCTGGAAACACCATATATTTT.

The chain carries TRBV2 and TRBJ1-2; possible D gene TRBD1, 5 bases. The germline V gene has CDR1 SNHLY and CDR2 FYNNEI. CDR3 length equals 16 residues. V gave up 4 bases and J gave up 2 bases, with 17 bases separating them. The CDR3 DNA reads TGTGCCAGCAGTGTTAAAAGGGGTCGGAAAAACTATGGCTACACCTTC. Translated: CASSVKRGRKNYGYTF.

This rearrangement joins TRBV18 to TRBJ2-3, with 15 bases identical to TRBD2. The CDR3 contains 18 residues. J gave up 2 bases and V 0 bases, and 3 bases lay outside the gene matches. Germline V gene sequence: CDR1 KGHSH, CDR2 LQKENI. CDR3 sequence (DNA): TGTGCCAGCTCACCACCGGGACTAGCGGGGGGATTCACAGATACGCAGTATTTT. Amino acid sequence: CASSPPGLAGGFTDTQYF. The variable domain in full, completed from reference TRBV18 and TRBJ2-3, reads NAGVMQNPRHLVRRRGQEARLRCSPMKGHSHVYWYRQLPEEGLKFMVYLQKENIIDESGMPKERFSAEFPKEGPSILRIQQVVRGDSAAYFCASSPPGLAGGFTDTQYFGPGTRLTVL.